This entry describes one TCR beta chain. The data are from a study of cytomegalovirus exposure and HLA in healthy donors. The PCR used 60 Vbeta and 13 Jbeta primers. Repertoires were generated with immunoSEQ multiplex PCR, while TCRdb's copy carries only in-frame clones and drops some. The sample yields over 200,000 clones, around 89% seen once. This CDR3 region has 15 residues. V was pared by 3 bases and J by 4 bases, with 13 bases between. CDR1 and CDR2 from the germline V gene are SGHVS and FQNEAQ. This receptor was identified in a woman younger than 30 in good health and CMV-seronegative. The V gene is TRBV7-8, the J gene TRBJ1-3; D remains ambiguous. Sequencing input: PBMCs. CDR3 region: CASSLMVQAGNTIYF. The CDR3 nucleotides are TGTGCCAGCAGCTTGATGGTCCAAGCAGGAAACACCATATATTTT.